This T cell receptor (beta chain) appears in the sequencing data of a study of control samples from healthy donors and cancer patients. Assay used: immunoSEQ multiplex PCR; TCRdb lists only in-frame clones, some missing. The sample lists approximately 46,000 clones, around 90% seen once, with 0.7% to 0.85% in the top ten. This sequence was found in a man aged 25-45 years with colorectal cancer. The sample comprised PBMCs.

The CDR3, as DNA: TGTGCCAGCAGCTTGGAAGGGTCCGGGGGCGACTACGAGCAGTACTTC. Encoded protein: CASSLEGSGGDYEQYF. J is TRBJ2-7 and V is TRBV5-4; D could derive from TRBD1 or TRBD2 (6 bases each). V was clipped by 0 bases and J by 3 bases, with 16 bases between them. CDR3 length: 16 amino acids. The germline V gene encodes CDR1 SGHNT and CDR2 YYREEE (reference sequence).